This TCR beta chain is from a study of cytomegalovirus exposure and HLA in healthy donors. Generated by immunoSEQ multiplex PCR, the TCRdb table keeps only in-frame clones and is missing some. This table holds 130,000 to 150,000 clones, approximately 84% found once. The V end was cut by 0 bases, the J end by 8 bases, with 11 bases between. Germline CDR1 is SGHRS and CDR2 is YFSETQ. CDR3 length: 13 amino acids. The study, taken as a whole, reports: The CMV antigen specificity of a few CMV-associated chains was confirmed through in vitro analysis. The classifier reportedly diagnosed cytomegalovirus status with high specificity and sensitivity. Overall, approximately 150 TCR beta chains were annotated as cytomegalovirus-associated. For most TCR sequences rarity was the rule, although some public TCRs occurred in many donors.

As regards this clone: What it binds is unknown.

This chain uses TRBV5-1 with TRBJ1-2; D unresolved. The sequence was obtained from a woman aged 25 to 45 in good health and CMV-seronegative. The specimen sequenced was PBMCs. The CDR3 here is CASSLEWGGGYTF. The DNA for the CDR3 is TGCGCCAGCAGCTTGGAATGGGGAGGGGGCTACACCTTC.